A single sample is the source of the 11 T cell receptor beta chains below, sequenced in a study of T cells in women clearing cervical HPV infection. The table came from immunoSEQ multiplex PCR; TCRdb's copy has only in-frame clones and leaves some out. Its clone listing holds tens of thousands of clones. The sample was blood buffy coat. The receptors shown here come from a woman between 18 and 69 years old with a cervical HPV16 infection that either progressed to CIN3+ or cleared (not recorded which).

The CDR3 DNA, read in part, is TGTGCCAGCAGCTTACCGCACAGGGGCAATGAC. Translation gives CASSLPHRGND. From start to end, the CDR3 is CASSLPHRGNDYTF. The gene calls are TRBV11-2 and TRBJ1-2, with 7 bases identical to TRBD1. The read ends 3 residues early relative to the CDR3; the germline J gene fills the gap. The CDR3 length is 14 residues. Germline CDR1 SGHAT, CDR2 FQNNGV.

Worth noting for this clone: The read comes to an end 3 residues before the CDR3 does, leaving the germline J gene to fill in the end. V is TRBV20-1 and J is TRBJ1-1; TRBD1 might be the D (5 bases). The V gene's germline CDR1 is DFQATT and CDR2 SNEGSKA (reference sequence). The CDR3 extends over 13 amino acids. V was shortened by 6 bases and J by 5 bases, with 16 bases between the two germline ends. Partial CDR3 DNA: TGCAGTGCCAGCAGGCAGGGTGGTACTGAA. Translation gives CSASRQGGTE. The whole CDR3 sequence reads CSASRQGGTEAFF.

A note on this clone: The CDR3 end is not reached by the read, which stops 3 residues before it; the germline J gene fills it in. The chain joins TRBV20-1 to TRBJ1-1; D might be TRBD1 (5 bases). V shed 4 bases and J shed 5 bases, with 14 bases lying between them. The germline V gene has CDR1 DFQATT and CDR2 SNEGSKA (reference sequence). The CDR3 sequence is 13 residues long. The CDR3 bases that were read are TGCAGTGCTATTCAGCCGACAGCTACTGAA. Protein product: CSAIQPTATE. The entire CDR3 reads CSAIQPTATEAFF.

On this clone: The read terminates 3 residues before the CDR3 end, so the remaining end is supplied by the germline J gene. This chain connects TRBV19 to TRBJ1-2; D may be TRBD1 (5 bases). Deletions cut 5 bases from V and 4 bases from J, with 17 bases between. The germline gives CDR1 LNHDA, CDR2 SQIVND (reference sequence). The CDR3 loop spans 15 amino acids. The CDR3 bases that were read are TGTGCCAGTAGTCGCGGGGCGGGTTGGGGCTATGGC. Translating it yields CASSRGAGWGYG. The entire CDR3 reads CASSRGAGWGYGYTF. Full variable domain (missing parts from reference TRBV19 and TRBJ1-2): DGGITQSPKYLFRKEGQNVTLSCEQNLNHDAMYWYRQDPGQGLRLIYYSQIVNDFQKGDIAEGYSVSREKKESFPLTVTSAQKNPTAFYLCASSRGAGWGYGYTFGSGTRLTVV.

As regards this clone: The CDR3 goes on 3 residues after the read ends, and that part is filled in from the germline J gene. The J gene is TRBJ1-2, the V gene TRBV5-5; 9 nucleotides agree with TRBD1. V lost 4 bases to trimming and J lost 3 bases; unmatched junction nucleotides: 4. Germline values: CDR1 SGHKS, CDR2 YYEKEE (reference sequence). The CDR3 contains 14 residues. The CDR3 DNA, read in part, is TGTGCCAGCAGCCTGCGGACAGGGGACTATGGC. This codes for CASSLRTGDYG. The full-length CDR3 reads as CASSLRTGDYGYTF.

As for this clone: Sequencing ends 3 residues short of the CDR3 end; the germline J gene provides the rest. The chain combines TRBV5-5 with TRBJ1-1; D call uncertain. CDR3 length: 15 residues. V shed 2 bases and J shed 1 base, with 12 bases lying between them. Germline assignment: CDR1 SGHKS and CDR2 YYEKEE (reference sequence). CDR3 DNA, as far as it was read: TGTGCCAGCAGCTTTTCAGGAACACAGAACACTGAA. This sequence encodes CASSFSGTQNTE. The whole CDR3 region reads CASSFSGTQNTEAFF.

In regard to this clone: The read halts 3 residues ahead of the CDR3 end, with the missing end drawn from the germline J gene. The rearrangement links TRBV12-3 or TRBV12-4 to TRBJ2-2; the match to TRBD2 covers 9 bases. The CDR3 is made up of 15 amino acids. V was pared by 3 bases and J by 3 bases, with 2 bases of the junction left unmatched. The sequenced part of the CDR3 DNA is TGTGCCAGCAGTTTCTCTAGCGGGGACACCGGGGAG. Its protein product is CASSFSSGDTGE. The whole CDR3 sequence is CASSFSSGDTGELFF.

With regard to this clone: The missing CDR3 end, 3 residues past where the read stops, is filled in from the germline J gene. The gene calls are TRBV19 and TRBJ1-1; D is ambiguous. CDR1 is LNHDA, CDR2 SQIVND, per germline (reference sequence). V was clipped by 5 bases and J by 5 bases, with 12 bases between them. The CDR3 is 13 amino acids. CDR3 DNA, as far as it was read: TGTGCCAGTAGTTCGGGGATTTGGACTGAA. This translates into CASSSGIWTE. The full CDR3 protein reads CASSSGIWTEAFF.

Comments on this clone: The DNA ends 3 residues before the CDR3 does, and the rest of the CDR3 is filled in from the germline J gene. The chain uses TRBV20-1 and TRBJ1-6, with D possibly matching TRBD1 (5 bases). Germline CDR1 reads DFQATT; CDR2 reads SNEGSKA (reference sequence). V lost 5 bases and J 7 bases, leaving 18 bases between the germline ends. The CDR3 covers 15 residues. The CDR3 loop is CSAGFGGYGNSPLHF. The DNA read from the CDR3 is TGCAGTGCTGGCTTTGGGGGGTACGGAAATTCACCC.

About this clone itself: Coverage ceases 3 residues before the CDR3 finishes, and the germline J gene fills in the end. The gene calls are TRBV20-1 and TRBJ2-1; TRBD2 agrees at 10 bases. Germline loops: CDR1 DFQATT, CDR2 SNEGSKA (reference sequence). V trimming: 5 bases; J trimming: 3 bases; junction bases outside the gene matches: 7. The CDR3 loop spans 15 amino acids. The CDR3 sequence: CSAPLAGDLYNEQFF. The sequenced CDR3 bases are TGCAGTGCTCCTCTAGCGGGGGACCTCTACAATGAG.

Concerning this clone: The read ends 3 residues early relative to the CDR3; the germline J gene fills the gap. The chain employs TRBV6-4 and TRBJ1-1; no reliable D call. Germline V gene data show CDR1 as MRHNA and CDR2 as SNTAGT. The CDR3 runs to 13 residues. V was pared by 3 bases and J by 5 bases, with 10 bases between. The part of the CDR3 DNA that was read is TGTGCCAGCAGTGAAGTAGAAGGGACTGAA. It yields the protein CASSEVEGTE. The whole CDR3 sequence is CASSEVEGTEAFF.